This entry lists 6 T cell receptor beta chains sequenced from one sample in a study of T cells in Graves' hyperthyroidism and ophthalmopathy. Amplified TCR beta CDR3 regions derived from RNA transcripts. HTBI primers were the set used in a first-round RT-PCR of the TCR CDR3. Each CDR3 protein gets one entry after TCRdb re-called the multiplex PCR reads with MiXCR. The data show a few hundred thousand distinct CDR3 sequences, about 13% seen once. Specimen: blood. The receptor set was obtained from a man between 25 and 39 years old with Graves' hyperthyroidism that later progressed to Graves' ophthalmopathy.

The rearrangement links TRBV3-1 to TRBJ2-5, with 8 bases identical to TRBD1. The germline CDR1 and CDR2 sequences are LGHDT and YNNKEL (reference sequence). Unmatched junction bases numbered 6, after V lost 5 bases and J lost 1 base. The length of the CDR3 is 15 residues. The CDR3 is CASSSDRVGQETQYF. The CDR3 nucleotides read TGTGCCAGCAGCTCGGACAGGGTCGGCCAAGAGACCCAGTACTTC.

Ten or more counts support this clonotype. V is TRBV3-1 and J is TRBJ2-7; TRBD1 agrees at 8 bases. Germline CDR1 and CDR2: LGHDT and YNNKEL (reference sequence). The CDR3 loop spans 15 amino acids. Losses at the gene ends were 0 bases for V and 4 bases for J; bases not matched to a gene: 5. The CDR3 nucleotides are TGTGCCAGCAGCCAAGAACCCAACAGGGGGTACGAGCAGTACTTC. Protein: CASSQEPNRGYEQYF.

This clonotype was detected many times. This sequence joins TRBV15 and TRBJ1-1; D might be TRBD1 (5 bases). Germline assignment: CDR1 LNHNV and CDR2 YYDKDF (reference sequence). There are 15 residues in the CDR3. V was clipped by 4 bases and J by 3 bases, with 15 bases between them. Written as DNA, the CDR3 is TGTGCCACCAGCACGAGGGCAAGGGGTGACACTGAAGCTTTCTTT. This sequence encodes CATSTRARGDTEAFF.

This clonotype showed up many times. This chain links TRBV11-1 with TRBJ2-5; tentatively, D is TRBD2 (5 bases). The germline gives CDR1 SGHAT, CDR2 FQDESV (reference sequence). Trimming stripped 2 bases from V and 2 bases from J, with 12 bases between. The CDR3 extends over 15 amino acids. CDR3 sequence: CASSLIGNQQETQYF. CDR3 DNA sequence: TGTGCCAGCAGCTTAATCGGGAATCAACAAGAGACCCAGTACTTC.

This chain connects TRBV19 to TRBJ1-5; weak D call: TRBD1 (5 bases). The germline V gene encodes CDR1 LNHDA and CDR2 SQIVND (reference sequence). This CDR3 is 15 amino acids long. V lost 1 base to trimming and J lost 0 bases, with 7 bases between them. The CDR3 protein is CASSIVGGSNQPQHF. DNA of the CDR3: TGTGCCAGTAGTATAGTGGGGGGTAGCAATCAGCCCCAGCATTTT. The variable domain in full, completed from reference TRBV19 and TRBJ1-5, reads DGGITQSPKYLFRKEGQNVTLSCEQNLNHDAMYWYRQDPGQGLRLIYYSQIVNDFQKGDIAEGYSVSREKKESFPLTVTSAQKNPTAFYLCASSIVGGSNQPQHFGDGTRLSIL.

The table lists this clonotype with many counts. The chain joins TRBV7-9 to TRBJ2-1; 7 bases agree with TRBD1. Germline values: CDR1 SEHNR, CDR2 FQNEAQ (reference sequence). The CDR3 runs 17 residues. Trimming took 5 bases from V and 4 from J; bases not matched to a gene: 14. CDR3 region: CASSDPNRGISYNEQFF. CDR3 in DNA: TGTGCCAGCAGCGACCCTAACAGGGGAATAAGTTACAATGAGCAGTTCTTC.